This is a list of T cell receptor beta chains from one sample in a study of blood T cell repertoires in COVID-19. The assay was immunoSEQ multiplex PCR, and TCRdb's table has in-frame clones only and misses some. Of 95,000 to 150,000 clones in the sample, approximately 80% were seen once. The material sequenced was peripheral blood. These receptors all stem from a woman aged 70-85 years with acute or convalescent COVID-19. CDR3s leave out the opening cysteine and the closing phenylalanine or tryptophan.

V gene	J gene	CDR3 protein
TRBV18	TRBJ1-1	ASSPGTGTGNTEAF
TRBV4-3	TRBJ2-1	ASSQGTAGEQF
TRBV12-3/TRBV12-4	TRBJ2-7	ASSKDRPYEQY
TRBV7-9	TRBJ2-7	AISLDHEQY
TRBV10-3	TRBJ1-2	AISEGRDFGGYT
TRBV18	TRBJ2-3	ASSPRGLGADTQY
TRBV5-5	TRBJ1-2	ASSFLPEGGGYT
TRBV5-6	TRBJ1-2	ASSLGRGWDYGYT
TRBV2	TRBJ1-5	ASSTQDLNQPQH
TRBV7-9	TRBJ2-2	ASSFAGRTTGELF
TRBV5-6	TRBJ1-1	ASSLLGAGTEAF
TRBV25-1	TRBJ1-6	ASRQSGILDNSPLH